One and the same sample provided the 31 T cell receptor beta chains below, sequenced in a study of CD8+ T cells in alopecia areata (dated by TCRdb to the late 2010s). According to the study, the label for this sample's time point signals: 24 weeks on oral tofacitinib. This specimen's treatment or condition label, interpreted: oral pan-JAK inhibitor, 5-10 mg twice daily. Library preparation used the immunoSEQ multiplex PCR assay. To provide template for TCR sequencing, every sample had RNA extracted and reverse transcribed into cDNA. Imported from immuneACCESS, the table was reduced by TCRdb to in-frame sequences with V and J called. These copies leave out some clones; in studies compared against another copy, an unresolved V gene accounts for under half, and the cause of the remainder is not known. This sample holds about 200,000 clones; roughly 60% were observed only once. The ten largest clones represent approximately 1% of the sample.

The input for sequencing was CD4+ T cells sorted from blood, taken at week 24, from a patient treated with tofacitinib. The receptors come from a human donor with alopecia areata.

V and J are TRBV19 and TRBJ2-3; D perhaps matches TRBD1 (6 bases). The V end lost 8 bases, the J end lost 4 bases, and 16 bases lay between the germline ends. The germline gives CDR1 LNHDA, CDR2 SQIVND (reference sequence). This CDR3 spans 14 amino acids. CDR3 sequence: CASSTDSLSDTQYF. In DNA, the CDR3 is TGTGCCAGTTCAACGGACAGTCTCTCAGATACGCAGTATTTT.

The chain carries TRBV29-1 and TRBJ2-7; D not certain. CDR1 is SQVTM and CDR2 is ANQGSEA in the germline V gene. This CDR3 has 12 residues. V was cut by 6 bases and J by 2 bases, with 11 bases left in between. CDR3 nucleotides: TGCAGCGTGAAAGACTCCCCCTACGAGCAGTACTTC. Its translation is CSVKDSPYEQYF.

The CDR3 loop reads CASRGEDGYTF. The CDR3, as DNA: TGTGCCAGCAGGGGTGAAGACGGCTACACCTTC. This sequence joins TRBV7-9 and TRBJ1-2; D ambiguous. V lost 6 bases, J lost 8 bases, and 10 bases lay in between. The CDR3 loop spans 11 amino acids. Germline V gene sequence: CDR1 SEHNR, CDR2 FQNEAQ (reference sequence).

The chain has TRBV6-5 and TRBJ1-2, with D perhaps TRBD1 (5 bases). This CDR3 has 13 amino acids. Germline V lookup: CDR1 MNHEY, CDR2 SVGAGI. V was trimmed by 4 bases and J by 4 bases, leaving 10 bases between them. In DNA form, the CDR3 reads TGTGCCAGCAGTTCCACAGGCGCCTATGGCTACACCTTC. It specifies CASSSTGAYGYTF.

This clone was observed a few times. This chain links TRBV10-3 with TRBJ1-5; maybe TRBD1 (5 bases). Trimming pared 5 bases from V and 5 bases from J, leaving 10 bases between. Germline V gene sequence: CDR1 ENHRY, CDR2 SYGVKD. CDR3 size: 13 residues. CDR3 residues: CAISQGIDQPQHF. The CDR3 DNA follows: TGTGCCATCAGTCAGGGAATCGATCAGCCCCAGCATTTT.

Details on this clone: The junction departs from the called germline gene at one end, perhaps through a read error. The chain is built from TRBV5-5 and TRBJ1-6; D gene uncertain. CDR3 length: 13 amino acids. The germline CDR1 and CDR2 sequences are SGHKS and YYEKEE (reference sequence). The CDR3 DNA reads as TGTGCCAGCAGCTTGTCCCTGGGCGGCCCCTCGTCCTTT. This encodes CASSLSLGGPSSF. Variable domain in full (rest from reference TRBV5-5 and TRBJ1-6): DAGVTQSPTHLIKTRGQQVTLRCSPISGHKSVSWYQQVLGQGPQFIFQYYEKEERGRGNFPDRFSARQFPNYSSELNVNALLLGDSALYLCASSLSLGGPSSFGNGTRLTVT.

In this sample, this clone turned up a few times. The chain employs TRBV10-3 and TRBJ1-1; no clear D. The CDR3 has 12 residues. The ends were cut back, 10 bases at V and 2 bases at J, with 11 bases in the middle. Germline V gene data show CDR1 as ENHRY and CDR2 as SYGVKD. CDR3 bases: TGTGCCAGCTGGACTACAAACACTGAAGCTTTCTTT. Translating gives CASWTTNTEAFF.

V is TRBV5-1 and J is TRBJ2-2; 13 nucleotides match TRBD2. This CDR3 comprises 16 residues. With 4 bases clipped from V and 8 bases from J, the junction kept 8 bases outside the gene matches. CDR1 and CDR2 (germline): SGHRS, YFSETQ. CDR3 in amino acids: CASSPGTSGARGELFF. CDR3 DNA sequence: TGCGCCAGCAGCCCCGGGACTAGCGGGGCCCGGGGGGAGCTGTTTTTT.

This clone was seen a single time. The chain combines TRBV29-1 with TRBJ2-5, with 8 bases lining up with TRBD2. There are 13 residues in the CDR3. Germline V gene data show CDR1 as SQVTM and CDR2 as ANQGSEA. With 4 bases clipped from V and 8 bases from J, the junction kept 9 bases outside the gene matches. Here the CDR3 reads CSVADGGGRTQYF. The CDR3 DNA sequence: TGCAGCGTTGCGGACGGGGGGGGACGAACCCAGTACTTC.

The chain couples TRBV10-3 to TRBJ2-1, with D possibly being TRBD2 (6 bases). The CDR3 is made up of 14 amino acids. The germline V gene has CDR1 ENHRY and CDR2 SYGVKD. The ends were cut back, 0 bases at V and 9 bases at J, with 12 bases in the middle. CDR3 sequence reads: CAISESAGRGEQFF. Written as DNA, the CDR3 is TGTGCCATCAGTGAGTCGGCGGGACGGGGTGAGCAGTTCTTC.

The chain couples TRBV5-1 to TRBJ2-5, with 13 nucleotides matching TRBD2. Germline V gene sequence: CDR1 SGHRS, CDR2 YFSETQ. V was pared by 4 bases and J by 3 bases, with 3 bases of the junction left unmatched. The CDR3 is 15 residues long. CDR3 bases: TGCGCCAGCAGCGGGGGACTAGCGGGGAAAGAGACCCAGTACTTC. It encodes CASSGGLAGKETQYF. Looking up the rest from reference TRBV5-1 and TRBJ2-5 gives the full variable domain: KAGVTQTPRYLIKTRGQQVTLSCSPISGHRSVSWYQQTPGQGLQFLFEYFSETQRNKGNFPGRFSGRQFSNSRSEMNVSTLELGDSALYLCASSGGLAGKETQYFGPGTRLLVL.

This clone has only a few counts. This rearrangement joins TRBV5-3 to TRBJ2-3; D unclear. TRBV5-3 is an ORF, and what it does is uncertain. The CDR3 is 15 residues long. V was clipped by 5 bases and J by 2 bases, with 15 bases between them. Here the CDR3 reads CARRPRRFLTDTQYF. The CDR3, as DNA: TGTGCCAGAAGACCGAGACGGTTTCTCACAGATACGCAGTATTTT.

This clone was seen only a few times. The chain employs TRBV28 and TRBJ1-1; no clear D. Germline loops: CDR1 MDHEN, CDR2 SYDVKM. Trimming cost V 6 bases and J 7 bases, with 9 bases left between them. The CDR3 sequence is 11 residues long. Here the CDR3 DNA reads TGTGCCAGCAGCTCCGGACTTGAAGCTTTCTTT. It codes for CASSSGLEAFF.

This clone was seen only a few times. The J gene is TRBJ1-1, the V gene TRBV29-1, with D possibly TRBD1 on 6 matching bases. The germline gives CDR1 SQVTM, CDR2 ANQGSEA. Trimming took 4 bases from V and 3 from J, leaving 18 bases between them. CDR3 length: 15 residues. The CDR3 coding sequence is TGCAGCGTTGTTCGGCAGGGGAAGCGGGACACTGAAGCTTTCTTT. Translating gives CSVVRQGKRDTEAFF.

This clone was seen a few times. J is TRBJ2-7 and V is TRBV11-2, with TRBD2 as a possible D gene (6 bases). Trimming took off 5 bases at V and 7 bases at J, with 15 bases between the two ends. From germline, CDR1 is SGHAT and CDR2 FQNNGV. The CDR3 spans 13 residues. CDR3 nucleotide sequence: TGTGCCAGCAGCCCAGGGTTGCGGGAAGAGCAGTACTTC. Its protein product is CASSPGLREEQYF.

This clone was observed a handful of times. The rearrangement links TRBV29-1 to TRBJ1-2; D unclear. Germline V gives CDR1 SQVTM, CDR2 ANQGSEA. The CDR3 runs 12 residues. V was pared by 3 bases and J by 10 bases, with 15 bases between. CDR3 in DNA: TGCAGCGTTGATTTGTTAGGGAAGGCCTACACCTTC. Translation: CSVDLLGKAYTF. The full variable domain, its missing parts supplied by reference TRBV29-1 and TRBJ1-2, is SAVISQKPSRDICQRGTSLTIQCQVDSQVTMMFWYRQQPGQSLTLIATANQGSEATYESGFVIDKFPISRPNLTFSTLTVSNMSPEDSSIYLCSVDLLGKAYTFGSGTRLTVV.

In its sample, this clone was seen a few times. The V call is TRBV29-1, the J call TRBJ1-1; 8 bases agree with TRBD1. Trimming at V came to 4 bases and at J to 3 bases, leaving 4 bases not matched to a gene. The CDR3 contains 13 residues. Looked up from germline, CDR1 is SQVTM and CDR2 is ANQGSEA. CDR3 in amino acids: CSVAYRGDTEAFF. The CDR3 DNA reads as TGCAGCGTTGCGTACAGGGGGGACACTGAAGCTTTCTTT.

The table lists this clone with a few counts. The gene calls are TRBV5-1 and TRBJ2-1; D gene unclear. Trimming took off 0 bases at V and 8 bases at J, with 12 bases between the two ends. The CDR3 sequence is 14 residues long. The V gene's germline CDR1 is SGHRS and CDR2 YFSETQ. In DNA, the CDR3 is TGCGCCAGCAGCTTGGGTAAGGCAGGCTATGAGCAGTTCTTC. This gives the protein CASSLGKAGYEQFF.

DNA for the CDR3: TGTGCCAGCAGCCCCGTGACAGGGTGGGAGACCCAGTACTTC. As protein: CASSPVTGWETQYF. The chain is built from TRBV7-6 and TRBJ2-5; 7 positions agree with TRBD1. With 5 bases clipped from V and 5 bases from J, the junction kept 8 bases outside the gene matches. Looked up from germline, CDR1 is SGHVS and CDR2 is FNYEAQ. The CDR3 contains 14 residues.

CDR3 residues: CASSYTLTGWNTEAFF. The DNA of the CDR3 is TGTGCCAGCAGCTACACGCTGACAGGGTGGAACACTGAAGCTTTCTTT. This chain uses TRBV27 with TRBJ1-1, with TRBD1 matching over 7 bases. With 6 bases clipped from V and 1 base from J, the junction kept 11 bases outside the gene matches. The CDR3 consists of 16 residues. CDR1 and CDR2 (germline): MNHEY, SMNVEV (reference sequence).

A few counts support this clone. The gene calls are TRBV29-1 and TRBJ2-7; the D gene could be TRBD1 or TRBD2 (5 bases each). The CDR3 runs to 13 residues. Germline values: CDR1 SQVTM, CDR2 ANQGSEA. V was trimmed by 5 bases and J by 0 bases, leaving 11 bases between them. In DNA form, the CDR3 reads TGCAGCGTTAAGGGGAGAGTCTCCTACGAGCAGTACTTC. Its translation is CSVKGRVSYEQYF.

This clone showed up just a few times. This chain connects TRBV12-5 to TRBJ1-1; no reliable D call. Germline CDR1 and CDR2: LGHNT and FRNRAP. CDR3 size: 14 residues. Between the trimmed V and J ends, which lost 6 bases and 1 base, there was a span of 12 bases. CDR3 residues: CASGYGDPNTEAFF. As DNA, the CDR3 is TGTGCTAGTGGCTACGGAGACCCGAACACTGAAGCTTTCTTT.

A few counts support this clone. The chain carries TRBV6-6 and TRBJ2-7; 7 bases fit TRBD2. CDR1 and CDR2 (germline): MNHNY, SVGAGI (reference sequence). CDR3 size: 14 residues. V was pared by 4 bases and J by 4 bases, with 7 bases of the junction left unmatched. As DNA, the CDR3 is TGTGCCAGCAGTTCCGGACTAGGATCTTACGAGCAGTACTTC. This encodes CASSSGLGSYEQYF.

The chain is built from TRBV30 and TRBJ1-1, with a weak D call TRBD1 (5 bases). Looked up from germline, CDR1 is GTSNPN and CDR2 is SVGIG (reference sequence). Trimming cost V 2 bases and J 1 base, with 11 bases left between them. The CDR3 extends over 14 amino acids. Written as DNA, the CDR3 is TGTGCCTGGAGTAGACAGACCCAGAACACTGAAGCTTTCTTT. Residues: CAWSRQTQNTEAFF.

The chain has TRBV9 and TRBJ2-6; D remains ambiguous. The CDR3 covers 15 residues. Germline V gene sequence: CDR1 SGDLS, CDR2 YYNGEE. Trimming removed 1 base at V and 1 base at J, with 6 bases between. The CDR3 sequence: CASSVQDSGANVLTF. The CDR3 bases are TGTGCCAGCAGCGTACAAGATTCTGGGGCCAACGTCCTGACTTTC.

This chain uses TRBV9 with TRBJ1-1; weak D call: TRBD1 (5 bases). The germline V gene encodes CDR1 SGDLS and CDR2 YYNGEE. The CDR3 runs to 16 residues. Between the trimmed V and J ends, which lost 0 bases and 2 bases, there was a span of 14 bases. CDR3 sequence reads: CASSVGGPGFNTEAFF. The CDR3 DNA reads TGTGCCAGCAGCGTAGGGGGACCGGGGTTTAACACTGAAGCTTTCTTT. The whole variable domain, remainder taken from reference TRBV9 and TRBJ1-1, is DSGVTQTPKHLITATGQRVTLRCSPRSGDLSVYWYQQSLDQGLQFLIQYYNGEERAKGNILERFSAQQFPDLHSELNLSSLELGDSALYFCASSVGGPGFNTEAFFGQGTRLTVV.

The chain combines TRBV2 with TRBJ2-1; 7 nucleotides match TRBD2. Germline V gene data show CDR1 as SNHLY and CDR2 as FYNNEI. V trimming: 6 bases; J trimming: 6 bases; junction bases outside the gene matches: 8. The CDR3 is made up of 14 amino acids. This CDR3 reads CASRGGGEFNEQFF. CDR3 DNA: TGTGCCAGCAGAGGCGGGGGAGAATTCAATGAGCAGTTCTTC.

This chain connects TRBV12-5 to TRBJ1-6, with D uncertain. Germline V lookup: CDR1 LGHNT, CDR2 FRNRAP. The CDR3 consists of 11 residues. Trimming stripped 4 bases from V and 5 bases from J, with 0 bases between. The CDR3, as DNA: TGTGCTAGTGGTTATAATTCACCCCTCCACTTT. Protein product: CASGYNSPLHF.

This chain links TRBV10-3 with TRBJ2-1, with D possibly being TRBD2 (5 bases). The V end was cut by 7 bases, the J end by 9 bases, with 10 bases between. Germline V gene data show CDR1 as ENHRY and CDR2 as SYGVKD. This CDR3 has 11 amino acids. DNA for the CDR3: TGTGCCATCAACGCGGGCGGTGAGCAGTTCTTC. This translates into CAINAGGEQFF.

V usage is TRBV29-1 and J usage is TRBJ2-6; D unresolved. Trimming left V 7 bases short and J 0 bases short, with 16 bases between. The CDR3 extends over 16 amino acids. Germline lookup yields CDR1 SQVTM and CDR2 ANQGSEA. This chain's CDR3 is CSAGTFRASGANVLTF. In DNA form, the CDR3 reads TGCAGCGCAGGTACCTTTCGGGCCTCTGGGGCCAACGTCCTGACTTTC. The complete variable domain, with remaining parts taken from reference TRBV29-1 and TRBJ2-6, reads SAVISQKPSRDICQRGTSLTIQCQVDSQVTMMFWYRQQPGQSLTLIATANQGSEATYESGFVIDKFPISRPNLTFSTLTVSNMSPEDSSIYLCSAGTFRASGANVLTFGAGSRLTVL.

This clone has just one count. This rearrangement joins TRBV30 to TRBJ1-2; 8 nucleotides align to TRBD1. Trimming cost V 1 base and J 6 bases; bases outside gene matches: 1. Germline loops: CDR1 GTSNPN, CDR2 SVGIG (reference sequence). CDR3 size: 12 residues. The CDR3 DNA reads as TGTGCCTGGAGTGCAGGGGGCGATGGCTACACCTTC. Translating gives CAWSAGGDGYTF.